Presented here are 13 T cell receptor beta chains from one specimen sequenced in a study of cytomegalovirus exposure and HLA in healthy donors. The PCR ran on 60 Vbeta and 13 Jbeta primers. Assay used: immunoSEQ multiplex PCR; TCRdb lists only in-frame clones, some missing. The sample carries tens of thousands of clones, approximately 82% recorded once. The sequenced sample was PBMCs. The receptor source for this set is a man in his fifties or sixties in good health and CMV-seronegative.

The V call is TRBV4-2, the J call TRBJ1-2; D might be TRBD1 (6 bases). Trimming cost V 1 base and J 4 bases, with 13 bases left between them. This CDR3 is built from 15 residues. CDR1 LGHNA and CDR2 YNFKEQ come from the germline V gene. The CDR3, as DNA: TGTGCCAGCAGCCAAGGTGGGGGGGCCGGCTATGGCTACACCTTC. Amino acid sequence: CASSQGGGAGYGYTF.

The gene calls are TRBV5-4 and TRBJ1-1; D perhaps matches TRBD1 (6 bases). CDR3 size: 15 residues. Germline CDR1 reads SGHNT; CDR2 reads YYREEE (reference sequence). V lost 2 bases, J lost 1 base, and 12 bases lay in between. CDR3 sequence (DNA): TGTGCCAGCAGCTTAGTTCCGGGACAGAACACTGAAGCTTTCTTT. It codes for CASSLVPGQNTEAFF.

The genes are TRBV27 and TRBJ2-5; TRBD1 matches 10 bases. CDR3 length: 15 residues. V trimming: 0 bases; J trimming: 5 bases; junction bases outside the gene matches: 3. Germline CDR1 MNHEY, CDR2 SMNVEV (reference sequence). CDR3 nucleotide sequence: TGTGCCAGCAGTTTATCAAGGACAGGGGGTGAGACCCAGTACTTC. Translating gives CASSLSRTGGETQYF.

The genes are TRBV6-5 and TRBJ1-2; D may be TRBD1 (6 bases). There are 14 residues in the CDR3. V shed 10 bases and J shed 3 bases, with 18 bases lying between them. Germline values: CDR1 MNHEY, CDR2 SVGAGI. The CDR3 DNA reads TGTGCCACCCGAAAAAGAGGGGGGGACTATGGCTACACCTTC. Encoded protein: CATRKRGGDYGYTF.

The chain employs TRBV29-1 and TRBJ1-1, with 8 bases identical to TRBD1. Germline V CDR1 and CDR2: SQVTM, ANQGSEA. This CDR3 contains 13 residues. V lost 4 bases and J lost 4; bases outside the gene matches: 5. CDR3 DNA sequence: TGCAGCGTTGTACGAACAGGGGGCACTGAAGCTTTCTTT. Amino acids: CSVVRTGGTEAFF.

The genes are TRBV15 and TRBJ1-4; D is undetermined. Germline lookup yields CDR1 LNHNV and CDR2 YYDKDF (reference sequence). The CDR3 length is 12 residues. V lost 5 bases, J lost 12 bases, and 13 bases lay in between. The DNA of the CDR3 is TGTGCCACCAGCCATTCTATGGTGGAACTGTTTTTT. This encodes CATSHSMVELFF.

The chain has TRBV6-5 and TRBJ2-7; D may be TRBD1 (6 bases). The V end lost 6 bases, the J end lost 2 bases, and 14 bases lay between the germline ends. CDR1 and CDR2 (germline): MNHEY, SVGAGI. The CDR3 totals 14 residues. For the CDR3, the DNA is TGTGCCAGCAGAAGAGGACAGACTGCCTACGAGCAGTACTTC. Translation: CASRRGQTAYEQYF.

The chain uses TRBV14 and TRBJ2-1, with 9 bases identical to TRBD1. CDR1 and CDR2 from the germline V gene are SGHDN and FVKESK. CDR3 size: 16 residues. The J segment lost 9 bases and the V segment lost 0 bases, leaving 9 bases of the junction unmatched. The CDR3 loop is CASSQDWGQGLTEQFF. As DNA, the CDR3 is TGTGCCAGCAGCCAAGATTGGGGACAGGGTTTAACTGAGCAGTTCTTC. Full variable domain (remainder filled in from reference TRBV14 and TRBJ2-1): EAGVTQFPSHSVIEKGQTVTLRCDPISGHDNLYWYRRVMGKEIKFLLHFVKESKQDESGMPNNRFLAERTGGTYSTLKVQPAELEDSGVYFCASSQDWGQGLTEQFFGPGTRLTVL.

The V call is TRBV6-6, the J call TRBJ2-7; TRBD1 aligns across 8 bases. Germline CDR1 and CDR2: MNHNY and SVGAGI (reference sequence). J was trimmed by 0 bases and V by 5 bases; bases with no gene match: 3. The CDR3 is made up of 14 amino acids. The CDR3 reads CASSRTGSSYEQYF. Written as DNA, the CDR3 is TGTGCCAGCAGTCGGACAGGGAGCTCCTACGAGCAGTACTTC.

This clone was observed once. The rearrangement joins TRBV25-1 to TRBJ1-1, with 8 nucleotides matching TRBD1. V was pared by 10 bases and J by 12 bases, with 10 bases of the junction left unmatched. Germline values: CDR1 MGHDK, CDR2 SYGVNS. CDR3 size: 11 residues. Written as DNA, the CDR3 is TGTGCCACCAATAGACAGGGGTTGACTTTCTTT. Amino acids: CATNRQGLTFF.

V usage is TRBV27 and J usage is TRBJ1-1; 8 bases match TRBD1. The germline V gene encodes CDR1 MNHEY and CDR2 SMNVEV (reference sequence). The CDR3 extends over 16 amino acids. Trimming at V came to 3 bases and at J to 0 bases, leaving 6 bases not matched to a gene. The CDR3 bases are TGTGCCAGCAGTTTCGGACAGGGATGGATGAACACTGAAGCTTTCTTT. This gives the protein CASSFGQGWMNTEAFF.

This chain connects TRBV29-1 to TRBJ1-6, with 9 bases matching TRBD1. CDR3 size: 13 residues. Germline loops: CDR1 SQVTM, CDR2 ANQGSEA. Trimming at V came to 6 bases and at J to 10 bases, leaving 7 bases not matched to a gene. The CDR3 bases are TGCAGCGTGAGGACAGGGGCAAGGTCACCCCTCCACTTT. Its protein product is CSVRTGARSPLHF.

The V call is TRBV6-1, the J call TRBJ2-3; a possible D gene is TRBD2 (6 bases). CDR1 MNHNS and CDR2 SASEGT come from the germline V gene. The length of the CDR3 is 14 residues. Trimming took 10 bases from V and 4 from J, leaving 18 bases between them. The chain's CDR3 is CATRLVAEADTQYF. The CDR3 nucleotides read TGTGCCACTAGACTAGTTGCGGAGGCAGATACGCAGTATTTT.